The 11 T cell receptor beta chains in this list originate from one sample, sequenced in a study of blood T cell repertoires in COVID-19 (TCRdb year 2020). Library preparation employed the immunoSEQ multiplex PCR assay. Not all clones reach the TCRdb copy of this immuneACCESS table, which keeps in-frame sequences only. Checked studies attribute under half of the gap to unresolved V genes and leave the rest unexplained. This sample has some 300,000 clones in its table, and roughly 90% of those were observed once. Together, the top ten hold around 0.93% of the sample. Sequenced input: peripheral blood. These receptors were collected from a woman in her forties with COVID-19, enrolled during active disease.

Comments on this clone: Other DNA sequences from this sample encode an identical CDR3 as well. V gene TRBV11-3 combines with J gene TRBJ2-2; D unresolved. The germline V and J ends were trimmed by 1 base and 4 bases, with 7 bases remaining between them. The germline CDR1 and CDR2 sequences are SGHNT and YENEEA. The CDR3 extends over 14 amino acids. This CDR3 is CASSLGPGTGELFF. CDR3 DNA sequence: TGTGCCAGCAGCTTAGGGCCTGGCACCGGGGAGCTGTTTTTT.

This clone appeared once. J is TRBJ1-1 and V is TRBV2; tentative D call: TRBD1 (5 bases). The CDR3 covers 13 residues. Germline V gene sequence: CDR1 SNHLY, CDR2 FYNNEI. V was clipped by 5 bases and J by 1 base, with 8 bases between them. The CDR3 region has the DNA TGTGCCAGCAGTCAGCAGGGGAACACTGAAGCTTTCTTT. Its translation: CASSQQGNTEAFF.

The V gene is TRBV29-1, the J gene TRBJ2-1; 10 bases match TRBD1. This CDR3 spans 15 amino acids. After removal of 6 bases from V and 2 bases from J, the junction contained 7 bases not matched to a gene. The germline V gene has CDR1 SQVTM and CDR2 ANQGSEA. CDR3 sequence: CSVYTGQGTYNEQFF. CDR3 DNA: TGCAGCGTCTACACGGGACAGGGGACCTACAATGAGCAGTTCTTC.

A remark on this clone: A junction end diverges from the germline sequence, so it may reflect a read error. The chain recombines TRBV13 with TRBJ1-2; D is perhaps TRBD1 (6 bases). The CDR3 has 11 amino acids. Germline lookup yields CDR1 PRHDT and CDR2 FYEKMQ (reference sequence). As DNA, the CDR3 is TGTGCCAGCAGCCAAAGACAGGATCCTAGCTTC. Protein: CASSQRQDPSF.

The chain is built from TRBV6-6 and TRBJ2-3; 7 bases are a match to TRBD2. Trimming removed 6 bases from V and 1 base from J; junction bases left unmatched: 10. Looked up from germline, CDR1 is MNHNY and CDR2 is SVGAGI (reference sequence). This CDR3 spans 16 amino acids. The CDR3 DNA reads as TGTGCCAGCAGCCCCGTAGCACGGGGGGGCACAGATACGCAGTATTTT. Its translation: CASSPVARGGTDTQYF.

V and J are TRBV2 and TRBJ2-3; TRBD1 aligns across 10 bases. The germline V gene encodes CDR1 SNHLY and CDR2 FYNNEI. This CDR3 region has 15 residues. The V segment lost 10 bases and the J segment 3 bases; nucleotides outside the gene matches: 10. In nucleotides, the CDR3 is TGTGCCAACTGGAAGACAGGGGGCAGGACAGATACGCAGTATTTT. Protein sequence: CANWKTGGRTDTQYF.

CDR3 sequence (DNA): TGCGCCAGCAGCTTGACTTGGGAGACCCAGTACTTC. It specifies CASSLTWETQYF. The chain is built from TRBV5-1 and TRBJ2-5; D not certain. CDR1 SGHRS and CDR2 YFSETQ come from the germline V gene. V lost 1 base, J lost 5 bases, and 6 bases lay in between. The CDR3 extends over 12 amino acids. Filled out from reference TRBV5-1 and TRBJ2-5, the complete variable domain reads KAGVTQTPRYLIKTRGQQVTLSCSPISGHRSVSWYQQTPGQGLQFLFEYFSETQRNKGNFPGRFSGRQFSNSRSEMNVSTLELGDSALYLCASSLTWETQYFGPGTRLLVL.

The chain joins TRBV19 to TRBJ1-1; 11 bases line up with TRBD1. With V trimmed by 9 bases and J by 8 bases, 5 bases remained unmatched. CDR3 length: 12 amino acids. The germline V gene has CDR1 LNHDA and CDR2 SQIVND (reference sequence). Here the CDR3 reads CASPGQGVEAFF. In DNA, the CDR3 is TGTGCCAGCCCGGGACAGGGGGTGGAAGCTTTCTTT.

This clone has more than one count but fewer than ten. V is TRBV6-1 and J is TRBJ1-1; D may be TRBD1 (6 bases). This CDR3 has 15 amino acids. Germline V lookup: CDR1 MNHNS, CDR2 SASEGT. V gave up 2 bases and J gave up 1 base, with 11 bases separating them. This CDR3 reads CASSEWGQQNTEAFF. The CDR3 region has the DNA TGTGCCAGCAGTGAATGGGGACAACAGAACACTGAAGCTTTCTTT.

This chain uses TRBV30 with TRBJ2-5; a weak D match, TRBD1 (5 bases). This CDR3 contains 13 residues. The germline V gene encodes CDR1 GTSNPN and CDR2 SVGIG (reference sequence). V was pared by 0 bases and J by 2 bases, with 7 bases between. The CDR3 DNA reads TGTGCCTGGAGTGTGACAGAGCAAGAGACCCAGTACTTC. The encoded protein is CAWSVTEQETQYF.

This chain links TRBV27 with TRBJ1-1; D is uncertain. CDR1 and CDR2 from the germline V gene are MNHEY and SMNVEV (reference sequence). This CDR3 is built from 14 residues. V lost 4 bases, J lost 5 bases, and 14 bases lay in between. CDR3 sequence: CASSSINLQTEAFF. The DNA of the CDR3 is TGTGCCAGCAGTTCAATCAACCTTCAGACTGAAGCTTTCTTT.